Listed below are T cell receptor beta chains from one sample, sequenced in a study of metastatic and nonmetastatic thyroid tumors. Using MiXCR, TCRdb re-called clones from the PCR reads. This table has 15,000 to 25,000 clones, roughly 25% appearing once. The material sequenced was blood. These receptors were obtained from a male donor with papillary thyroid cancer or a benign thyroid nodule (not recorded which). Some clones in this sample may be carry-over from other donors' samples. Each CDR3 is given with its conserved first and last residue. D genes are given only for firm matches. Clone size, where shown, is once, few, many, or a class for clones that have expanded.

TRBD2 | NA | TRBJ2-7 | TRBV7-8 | CASSEGGGYEQYF | TGTGCCAGCAGCGAGGGCGGGGGCTACGAGCAGTACTTC
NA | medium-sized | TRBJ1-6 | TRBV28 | CASRGVRSPLHF | TGTGCCAGCAGGGGTGTTAGGTCACCCCTCCACTTT
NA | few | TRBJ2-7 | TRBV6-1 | CASSPIGQLSYEQYF | TGTGCCAGCAGCCCAATCGGGCAACTTTCCTACGAGCAGTACTTC
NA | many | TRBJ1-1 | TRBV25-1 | CASRDTLNTEAFF | TGTGCCAGCAGGGACACTTTGAACACTGAAGCTTTCTTT
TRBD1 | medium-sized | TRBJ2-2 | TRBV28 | CASSRTGNTGELFF | TGTGCCAGCAGCAGGACAGGGAACACCGGGGAGCTGTTTTTT
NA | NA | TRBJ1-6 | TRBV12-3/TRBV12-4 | CASSARNNSPLHF | TGTGCCAGCAGCGCCAGGAATAATTCACCCCTCCACTTT
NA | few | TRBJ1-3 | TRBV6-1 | CASSPRETRRTIYF | TGTGCCAGCAGTCCTCGGGAGACCCGGCGAACCATATATTTT
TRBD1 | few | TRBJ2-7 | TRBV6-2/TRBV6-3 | CASTEVQGLSYEQYF | TGTGCCAGCACCGAGGTACAGGGGCTTTCCTACGAGCAGTACTTC
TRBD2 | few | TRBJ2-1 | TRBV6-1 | CASSDGGGGYNEQFF | TGTGCCAGCAGTGACGGCGGGGGGGGATACAATGAGCAGTTCTTC
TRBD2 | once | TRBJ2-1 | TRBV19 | CASSFGTSGEQFF | TGTGCCAGTAGTTTCGGGACTAGCGGTGAGCAGTTCTTC
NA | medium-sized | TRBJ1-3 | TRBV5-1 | CASSLGHGPSSGNTIYF | TGCGCCAGCAGCTTGGGACACGGGCCGTCCTCTGGAAACACCATATATTTT
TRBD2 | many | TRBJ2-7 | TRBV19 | CATSRGGYGTYEQYF | TGTGCCACTAGTCGGGGAGGGTACGGGACCTACGAGCAGTACTTC
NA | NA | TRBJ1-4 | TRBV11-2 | CASSLASGSNEKLFF | TGTGCCAGCAGCTTAGCCTCGGGGTCCAATGAAAAACTGTTTTTT
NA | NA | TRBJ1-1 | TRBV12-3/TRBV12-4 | CASSRTVNTEAFF | TGTGCCAGCAGTCGGACGGTGAACACTGAAGCTTTCTTT
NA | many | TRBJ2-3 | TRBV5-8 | CASSFQSYSTDTQYF | TGTGCCAGCTCTTTTCAATCTTACAGCACAGATACGCAGTATTTT
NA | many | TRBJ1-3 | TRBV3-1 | CASSPTSSGNTIYF | TGTGCCAGCAGCCCTACATCCTCTGGAAACACCATATATTTT
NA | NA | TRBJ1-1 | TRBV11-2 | CASSPREWGTEAFF | TGTGCCAGCAGCCCTAGGGAGTGGGGCACTGAAGCTTTCTTT
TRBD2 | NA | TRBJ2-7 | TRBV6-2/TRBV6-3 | CASSYGGRSSHEQYF | TGTGCCAGCAGTTACGGCGGGAGGAGCTCCCACGAGCAGTACTTC
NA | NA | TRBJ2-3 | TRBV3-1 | CASSNPSRDTQYF | TGTGCCAGCAGCAACCCGAGCAGAGATACGCAGTATTTT
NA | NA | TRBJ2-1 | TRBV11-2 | CASSLDWQSNEQFF | TGTGCCAGCAGCTTAGATTGGCAGTCCAATGAGCAGTTCTTC
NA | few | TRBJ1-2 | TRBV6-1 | CASRQVPNYGYTF | TGTGCCAGCAGACAGGTTCCTAACTATGGCTACACCTTC
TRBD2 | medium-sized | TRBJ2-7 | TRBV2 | CASRRASGSYEQYF | TGTGCCAGCAGGCGGGCTAGCGGCTCCTACGAGCAGTACTTC
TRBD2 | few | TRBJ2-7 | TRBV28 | CASSLLAGGPGEQYF | TGTGCCAGCAGTTTATTGGCGGGAGGGCCGGGCGAGCAGTACTTC
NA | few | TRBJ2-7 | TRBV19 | CASSLGGYSYEQYF | TGTGCCAGTTCCTTGGGGGGCTACTCCTACGAGCAGTACTTC
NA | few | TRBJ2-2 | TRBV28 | CASSLYWGVNTGELFF | TGTGCCAGCAGTTTATATTGGGGTGTGAACACCGGGGAGCTGTTTTTT
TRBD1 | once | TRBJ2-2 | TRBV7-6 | CASSSRDRGSGAGELFF | TGTGCCAGCAGCTCCCGGGACAGGGGGTCTGGTGCCGGGGAGCTGTTTTTT
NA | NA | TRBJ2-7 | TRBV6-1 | CASSPLQGEGLYEQYF | TGTGCCAGCAGCCCACTGCAGGGGGAGGGCCTTTACGAGCAGTACTTC
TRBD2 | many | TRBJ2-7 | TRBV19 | CASSRGLAGVSYEQYF | TGTGCCAGTAGCCGTGGGCTAGCGGGAGTCTCCTACGAGCAGTACTTC
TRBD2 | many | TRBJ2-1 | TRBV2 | CASSRFTSGSSRNEQFF | TGTGCCAGCAGTCGGTTTACTAGCGGGAGTAGTAGGAATGAGCAGTTCTTC
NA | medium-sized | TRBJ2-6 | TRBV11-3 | CASSLVGVGVSGGGANVLTF | TGTGCCAGCAGCTTAGTAGGGGTCGGGGTATCAGGTGGTGGGGCCAACGTCCTGACTTTC
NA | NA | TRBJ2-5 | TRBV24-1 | CATSDFSQRGRETQYF | TGTGCCACCAGTGATTTCTCCCAACGCGGGCGAGAGACCCAGTACTTC
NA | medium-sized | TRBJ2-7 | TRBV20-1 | CSASGGSYEQYF | TGCAGTGCTAGTGGGGGATCCTACGAGCAGTACTTC
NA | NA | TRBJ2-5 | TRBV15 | CATRRQETQYF | TGTGCCACCCGGCGGCAAGAGACCCAGTACTTC
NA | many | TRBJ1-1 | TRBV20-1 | CSARERRKNAEAFF | TGCAGTGCTAGAGAGAGGCGGAAAAACGCTGAAGCTTTCTTT
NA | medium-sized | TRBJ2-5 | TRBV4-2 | CASSQGLRQETQYF | TGTGCCAGCAGCCAGGGCCTGAGGCAAGAGACCCAGTACTTC
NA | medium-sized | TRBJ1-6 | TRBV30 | CAWSAGGASPLHF | TGTGCCTGGAGTGCCGGCGGGGCCTCACCCCTCCACTTT
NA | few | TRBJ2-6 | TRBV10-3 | CAISAGTGANVLTF | TGTGCCATCTCGGCGGGTACCGGGGCCAACGTCCTGACTTTC
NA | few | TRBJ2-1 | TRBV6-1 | CASSGRLENEQFF | TGTGCCAGCAGTGGAAGACTAGAGAATGAGCAGTTCTTC
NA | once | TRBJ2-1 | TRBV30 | CAWSLWGVSNEQFF | TGTGCCTGGAGTCTGTGGGGAGTAAGCAATGAGCAGTTCTTC
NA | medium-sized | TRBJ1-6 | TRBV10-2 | CASSKPTSLGRNSPLHF | TGCGCCAGCAGCAAGCCAACGTCCCTTGGGAGGAATTCACCCCTCCACTTT
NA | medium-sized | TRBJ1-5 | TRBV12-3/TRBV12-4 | CASSLGQGWEPQHF | TGTGCCAGCAGCTTGGGGCAGGGCTGGGAGCCCCAGCATTTT
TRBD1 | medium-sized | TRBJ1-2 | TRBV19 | CASSPGQGVYGYTF | TGTGCCAGTAGCCCGGGACAGGGGGTCTATGGCTACACCTTC